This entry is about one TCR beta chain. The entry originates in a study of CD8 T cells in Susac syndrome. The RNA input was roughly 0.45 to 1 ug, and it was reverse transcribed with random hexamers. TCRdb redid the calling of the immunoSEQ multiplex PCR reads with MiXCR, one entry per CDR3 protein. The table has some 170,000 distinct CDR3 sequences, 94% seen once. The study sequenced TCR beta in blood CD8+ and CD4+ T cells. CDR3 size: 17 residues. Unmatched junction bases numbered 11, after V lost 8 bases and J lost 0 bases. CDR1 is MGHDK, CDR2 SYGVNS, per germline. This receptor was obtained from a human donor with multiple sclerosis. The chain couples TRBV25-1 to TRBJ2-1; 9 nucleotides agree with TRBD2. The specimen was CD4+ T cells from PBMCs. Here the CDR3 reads CASSGPLAGPSYNEQFF. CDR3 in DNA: TGTGCCAGCTCGGGGCCACTAGCGGGTCCCTCCTACAATGAGCAGTTCTTC. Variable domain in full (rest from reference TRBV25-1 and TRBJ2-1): EADIYQTPRYLVIGTGKKITLECSQTMGHDKMYWYQQDPGMELHLIHYSYGVNSTEKGDLSSESTVSRIRTEHFPLTLESARPSHTSQYLCASSGPLAGPSYNEQFFGPGTRLTVL.